This TCR beta chain was profiled in a study of CD8+CD57+ T cells in acquired aplastic anemia. Study-level information: Average DNA yield from sorted CD4+ and CD8+ cells was roughly 3.1 ug.

Points from the study as a whole: Between the patient and control groups, CD8+ Simpson's diversity did not differ significantly. The number of CD8+ CDR3 sequences shared by patients and controls was roughly 30.

Genomic DNA was employed as the template in profiling TCR beta VDJ and CDR3. TCRdb used MiXCR to reprocess the reads, holding one entry per CDR3 protein. The table records approximately 170,000 distinct CDR3 sequences, around 43% of them present only once. The authors sequenced patients whose flow cytometry had shown CD8+CD57+ cell expansion. The CDR3 runs to 16 residues. Germline CDR1 reads DFQATT; CDR2 reads SNEGSKA (reference sequence). Between the trimmed V and J ends, which lost 0 bases and 8 bases, there was a span of 20 bases. This clonotype has at least ten counts. The antigen is undetermined. This sequence was found in a human donor with aplastic anemia. The sample taken for sequencing was sorted CD4+, CD8+, or CD8+CD57+ T cells (not recorded which) from PBMCs. V gene TRBV20-1 combines with J gene TRBJ2-1; tentatively, D is TRBD1 or TRBD2 (5 bases each). CDR3 in amino acids: CSARDLLGVQQHEQFF. Here the CDR3 DNA reads TGCAGTGCTAGAGATCTGCTGGGGGTACAGCAACATGAGCAGTTCTTC.